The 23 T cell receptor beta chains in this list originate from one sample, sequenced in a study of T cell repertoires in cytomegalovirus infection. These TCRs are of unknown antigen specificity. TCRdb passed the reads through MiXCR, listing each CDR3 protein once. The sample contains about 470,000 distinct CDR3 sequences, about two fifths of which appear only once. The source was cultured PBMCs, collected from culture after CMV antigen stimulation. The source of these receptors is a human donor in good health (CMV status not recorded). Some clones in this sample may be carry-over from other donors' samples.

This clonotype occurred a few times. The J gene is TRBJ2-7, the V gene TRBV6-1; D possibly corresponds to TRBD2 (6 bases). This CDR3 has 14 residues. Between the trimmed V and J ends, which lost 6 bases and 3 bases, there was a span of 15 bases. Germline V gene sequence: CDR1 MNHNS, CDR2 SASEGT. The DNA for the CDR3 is TGTGCCAGCAGACTAGCCCACTCGGACTACGAGCAGTACTTC. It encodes CASRLAHSDYEQYF.

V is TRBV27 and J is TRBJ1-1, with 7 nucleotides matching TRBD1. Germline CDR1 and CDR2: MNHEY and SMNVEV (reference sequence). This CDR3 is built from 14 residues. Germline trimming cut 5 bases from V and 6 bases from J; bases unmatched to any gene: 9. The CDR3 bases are TGTGCCAGCAGTACCCTACAGGGGACGGCTGAAGCTTTCTTT. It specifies CASSTLQGTAEAFF.

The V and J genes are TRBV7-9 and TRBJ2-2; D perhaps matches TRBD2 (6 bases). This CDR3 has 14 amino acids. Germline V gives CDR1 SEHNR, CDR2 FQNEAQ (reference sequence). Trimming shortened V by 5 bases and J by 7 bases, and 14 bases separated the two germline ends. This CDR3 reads CASSVREKDGELFF. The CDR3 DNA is TGTGCCAGCAGCGTGCGGGAAAAAGACGGGGAGCTGTTTTTT.

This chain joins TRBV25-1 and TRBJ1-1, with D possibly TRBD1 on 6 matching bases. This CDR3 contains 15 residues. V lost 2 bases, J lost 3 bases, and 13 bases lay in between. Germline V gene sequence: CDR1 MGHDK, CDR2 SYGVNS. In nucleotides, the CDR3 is TGTGCCAGCAGTGAAGTGGGGGGCGGACACACTGAAGCTTTCTTT. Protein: CASSEVGGGHTEAFF.

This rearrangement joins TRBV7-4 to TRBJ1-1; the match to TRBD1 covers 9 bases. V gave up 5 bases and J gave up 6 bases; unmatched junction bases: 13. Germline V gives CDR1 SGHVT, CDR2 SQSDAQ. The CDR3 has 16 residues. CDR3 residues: CASSRGTGIPRAEAFF. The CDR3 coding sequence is TGTGCCAGCAGCCGAGGGACAGGGATCCCTCGGGCTGAAGCTTTCTTT.

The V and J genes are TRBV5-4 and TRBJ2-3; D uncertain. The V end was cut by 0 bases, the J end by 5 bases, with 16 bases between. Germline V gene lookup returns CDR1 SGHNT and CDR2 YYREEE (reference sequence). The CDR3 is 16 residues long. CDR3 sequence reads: CASSLEPRSGLDTQYF. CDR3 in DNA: TGTGCCAGCAGCTTGGAACCGCGGTCCGGATTAGATACGCAGTATTTT.

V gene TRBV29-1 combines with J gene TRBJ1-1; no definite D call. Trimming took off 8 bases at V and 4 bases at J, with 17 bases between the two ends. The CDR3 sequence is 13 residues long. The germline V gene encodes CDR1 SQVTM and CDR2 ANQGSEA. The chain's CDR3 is CSTRKGAVTEAFF. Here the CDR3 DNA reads TGCAGCACGAGAAAGGGAGCCGTCACTGAAGCTTTCTTT.

As DNA, the CDR3 is TGTGCCAGCCTAGGTGGAATTCATTCGAACACTGAAGCTTTCTTT. Amino acids: CASLGGIHSNTEAFF. The V and J genes are TRBV11-3 and TRBJ1-1; D uncertain. This CDR3 contains 15 residues. Trimming left V 8 bases short and J 1 base short, with 17 bases between. Per the germline V gene, CDR1 is SGHNT and CDR2 is YENEEA.

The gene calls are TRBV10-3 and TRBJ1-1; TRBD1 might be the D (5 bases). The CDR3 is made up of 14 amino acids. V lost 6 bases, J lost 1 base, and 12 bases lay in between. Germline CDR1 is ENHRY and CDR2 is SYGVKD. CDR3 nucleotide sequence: TGTGCCATCAGACTTGACGGACAGAACACTGAAGCTTTCTTT. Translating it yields CAIRLDGQNTEAFF.

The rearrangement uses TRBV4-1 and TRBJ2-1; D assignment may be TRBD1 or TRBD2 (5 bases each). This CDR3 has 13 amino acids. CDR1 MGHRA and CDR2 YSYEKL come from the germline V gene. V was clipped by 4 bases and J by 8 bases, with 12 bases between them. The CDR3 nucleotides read TGCGCCAGCAGCCCTTTCGAGGGGTATGAGCAGTTCTTC. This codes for CASSPFEGYEQFF.

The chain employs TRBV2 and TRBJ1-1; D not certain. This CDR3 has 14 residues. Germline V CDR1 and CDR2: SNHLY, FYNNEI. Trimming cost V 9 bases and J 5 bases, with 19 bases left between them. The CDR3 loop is CASRPDRGYTEAFF. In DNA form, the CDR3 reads TGTGCCAGTCGCCCGGACCGGGGATATACTGAAGCTTTCTTT.

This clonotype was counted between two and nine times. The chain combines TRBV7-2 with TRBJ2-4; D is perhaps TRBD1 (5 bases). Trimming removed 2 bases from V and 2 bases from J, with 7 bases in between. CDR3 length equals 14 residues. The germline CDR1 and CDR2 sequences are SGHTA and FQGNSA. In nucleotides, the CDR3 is TGTGCCAGCAGCTTACGACAGACCAAAAACATTCAGTACTTC. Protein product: CASSLRQTKNIQYF.

The CDR3 coding sequence is TGTGCCAGCAGCTCGCGACCGGGACTGGGAAACAATGAGCAGTTCTTC. Its translation: CASSSRPGLGNNEQFF. The V and J genes are TRBV7-2 and TRBJ2-1; perhaps TRBD2 as D (6 bases). This CDR3 is built from 16 residues. Germline loops: CDR1 SGHTA, CDR2 FQGNSA. Trimming pared 4 bases from V and 5 bases from J, leaving 18 bases between.

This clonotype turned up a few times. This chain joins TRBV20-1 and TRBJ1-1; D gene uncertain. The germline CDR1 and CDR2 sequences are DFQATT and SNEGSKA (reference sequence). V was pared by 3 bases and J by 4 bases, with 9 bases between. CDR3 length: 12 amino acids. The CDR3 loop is CSARAGGTEAFF. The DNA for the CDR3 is TGCAGTGCTAGGGCCGGCGGCACTGAAGCTTTCTTT.

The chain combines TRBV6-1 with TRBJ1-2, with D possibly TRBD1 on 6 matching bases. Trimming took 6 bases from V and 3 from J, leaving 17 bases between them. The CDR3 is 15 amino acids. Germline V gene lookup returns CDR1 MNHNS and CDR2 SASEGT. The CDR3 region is CASRYPGPGDYGYTF. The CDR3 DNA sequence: TGTGCCAGCAGATATCCAGGGCCAGGGGACTATGGCTACACCTTC.

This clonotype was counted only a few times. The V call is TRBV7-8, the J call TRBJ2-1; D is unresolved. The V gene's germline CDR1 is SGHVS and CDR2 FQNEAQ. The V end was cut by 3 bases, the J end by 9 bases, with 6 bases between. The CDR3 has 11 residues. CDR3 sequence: CASSFSGEQFF. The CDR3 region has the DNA TGTGCCAGCAGCTTCTCCGGTGAGCAGTTCTTC.

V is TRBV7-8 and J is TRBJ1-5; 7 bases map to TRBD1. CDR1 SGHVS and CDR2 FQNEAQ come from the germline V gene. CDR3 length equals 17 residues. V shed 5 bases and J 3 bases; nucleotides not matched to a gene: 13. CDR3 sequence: CASSPGLFQGDNQPQHF. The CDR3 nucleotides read TGTGCCAGCAGCCCGGGGCTGTTTCAGGGGGACAATCAGCCCCAGCATTTT.

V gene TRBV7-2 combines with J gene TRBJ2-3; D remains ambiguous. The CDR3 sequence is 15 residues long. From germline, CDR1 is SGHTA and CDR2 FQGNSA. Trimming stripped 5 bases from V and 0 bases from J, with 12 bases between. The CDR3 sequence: CASSPGLPSTDTQYF. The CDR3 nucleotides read TGTGCCAGCAGCCCCGGGCTACCGAGCACAGATACGCAGTATTTT.

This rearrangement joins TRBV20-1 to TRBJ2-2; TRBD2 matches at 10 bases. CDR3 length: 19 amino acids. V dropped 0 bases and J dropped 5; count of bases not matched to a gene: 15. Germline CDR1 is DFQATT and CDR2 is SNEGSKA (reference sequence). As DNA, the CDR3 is TGCAGTGCTAGAGAAGGGTGGAAATTAGCGGGGGGTTCTACCGGGGAGCTGTTTTTT. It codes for CSAREGWKLAGGSTGELFF.

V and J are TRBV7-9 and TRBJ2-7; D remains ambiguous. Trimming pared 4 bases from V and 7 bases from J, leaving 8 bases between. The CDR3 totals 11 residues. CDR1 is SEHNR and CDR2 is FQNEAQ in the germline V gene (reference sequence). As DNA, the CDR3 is TGTGCCAGCAGCTCCCAAATAGAGCAGTACTTC. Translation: CASSSQIEQYF.

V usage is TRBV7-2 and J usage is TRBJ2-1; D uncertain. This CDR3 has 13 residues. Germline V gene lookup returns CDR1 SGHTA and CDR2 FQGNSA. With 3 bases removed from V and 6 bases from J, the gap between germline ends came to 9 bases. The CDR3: CASSFVRVNEQFF. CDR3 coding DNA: TGTGCCAGCAGCTTCGTTAGAGTCAATGAGCAGTTCTTC.

CDR3 loop: CASLTPGTGSEKLFF. DNA for the CDR3: TGTGCCAGCCTCACCCCCGGGACAGGGAGTGAAAAACTGTTTTTT. J is TRBJ1-4 and V is TRBV12-3 or TRBV12-4, with 9 nucleotides matching TRBD1. V lost 8 bases and J lost 7; bases outside the gene matches: 11. The CDR3 is 15 amino acids.

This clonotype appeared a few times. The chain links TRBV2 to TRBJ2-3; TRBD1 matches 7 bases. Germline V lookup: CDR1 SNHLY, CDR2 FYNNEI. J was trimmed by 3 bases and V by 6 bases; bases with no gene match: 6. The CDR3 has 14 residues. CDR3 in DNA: TGTGCCAGCAGCGGGACAGACCTTACAGATACGCAGTATTTT. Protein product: CASSGTDLTDTQYF.